Shown below are 9 T cell receptor beta chains from a single sample sequenced in a study of chronic HIV infection and antiretroviral therapy. Using its own MiXCR run on the 5' RACE reads, TCRdb lists one record per CDR3 protein. The table records under 55,000 distinct CDR3 sequences, roughly 19% of them present only once. Sequencing was carried out using peripheral blood. All receptors derive from an adult who had HIV and had not received antiretroviral therapy, or was an uninfected healthy control (not recorded which).

V is TRBV9 and J is TRBJ2-5, with D hard to call. The CDR3 is 14 amino acids. V was cut by 0 bases and J by 0 bases, with 6 bases left in between. Germline V lookup: CDR1 SGDLS, CDR2 YYNGEE. Here the CDR3 DNA reads TGTGCCAGCAGCGTAGGCCAGCACCAAGAGACCCAGTACTTC. Residues: CASSVGQHQETQYF.

The V gene is TRBV14, the J gene TRBJ2-2, with 7 bases lining up with TRBD1. V shed 1 base, J shed 6 bases, and the junction held 14 bases outside the gene matches. The CDR3 extends over 18 amino acids. CDR1 SGHDN and CDR2 FVKESK come from the germline V gene. The CDR3 here is CASSQGVGGPVMSGELFF. The CDR3 region has the DNA TGTGCCAGCAGCCAAGGAGTAGGGGGCCCCGTGATGTCCGGGGAGCTGTTTTTT.

This clonotype has more than one count but fewer than ten. The chain links TRBV28 to TRBJ2-7; 7 bases agree with TRBD1. The CDR3 extends over 14 amino acids. Germline-derived CDR1 and CDR2 are MDHEN and SYDVKM. Germline trimming cut 5 bases from V and 2 bases from J; bases unmatched to any gene: 6. CDR3 coding DNA: TGTGCCAGCAGTATCGGACAGGCCCCCTACGAGCAGTACTTC. As protein: CASSIGQAPYEQYF. The full variable domain, rest sourced from reference TRBV28 and TRBJ2-7, is DVKVTQSSRYLVKRTGEKVFLECVQDMDHENMFWYRQDPGLGLRLIYFSYDVKMKEKGDIPEGYSVSREKKERFSLILESASTNQTSMYLCASSIGQAPYEQYFGPGTRLTVT.

This clonotype was seen many times. J is TRBJ2-1 and V is TRBV6-2 or TRBV6-3; TRBD2 matches 8 bases. CDR3 size: 19 residues. CDR1 MNHEY and CDR2 SVGEGT come from the germline V gene. The J segment lost 0 bases and the V segment lost 9 bases, leaving 19 bases of the junction unmatched. The CDR3 DNA follows: TGTGCCAGTCACCCTACCGGGGGCCTAGCGGGTGCCTCCTACAATGAGCAGTTCTTC. Its translation: CASHPTGGLAGASYNEQFF.

CDR3 nucleotide sequence: TGTGCCATCGGTCCCGGGACAGGGTCCGGGTACAATGAGCAGTTCTTC. It is translated as CAIGPGTGSGYNEQFF. V and J are TRBV10-3 and TRBJ2-1; TRBD1 matches at 9 bases. Trimming took 8 bases from V and 4 from J; bases not matched to a gene: 12. The CDR3 loop spans 16 amino acids. Germline CDR1 ENHRY, CDR2 SYGVKD.

V and J are TRBV11-3 and TRBJ2-3; 7 bases align to TRBD1. The CDR3 totals 13 residues. The junction had 0 bases not matched to a gene; V was cut back by 5 bases and J by 1 base. The germline gives CDR1 SGHNT, CDR2 YENEEA. The CDR3 DNA reads as TGTGCCAGCAGCGACAGGGGCACAGATACGCAGTATTTT. Translated, it gives CASSDRGTDTQYF.

This clonotype was counted a few times. V usage is TRBV5-1 and J usage is TRBJ1-3; D not certain. V lost 4 bases to trimming and J lost 4 bases, with 9 bases between them. This CDR3 has 13 amino acids. Germline V gives CDR1 SGHRS, CDR2 YFSETQ. CDR3 DNA sequence: TGCGCCAGCAGCCCGCTGACAGGAAACACCATATATTTT. It yields the protein CASSPLTGNTIYF.

The chain links TRBV14 to TRBJ1-2, with D maybe TRBD1 (6 bases). V shed 0 bases and J shed 12 bases, with 17 bases lying between them. The V gene's germline CDR1 is SGHDN and CDR2 FVKESK. The CDR3 has 14 amino acids. The CDR3 bases are TGTGCCAGCAGCCAAGATTTACCGCTCAGGGGCGACACCTTC. This encodes CASSQDLPLRGDTF.

The chain has TRBV10-3 and TRBJ1-5; 7 bases are shared with TRBD1. Germline CDR1 ENHRY, CDR2 SYGVKD. The CDR3 covers 18 residues. The trim removed 2 bases at V and 0 bases at J, leaving 10 bases unmatched. CDR3 in amino acids: CAISEIKGGVDSNQPQHF. The CDR3 DNA is TGTGCCATCAGTGAGATAAAAGGGGGCGTCGATAGCAATCAGCCCCAGCATTTT.